These 14 T cell receptor beta chains share one sample of origin, sequenced in a study of glioma-infiltrating T cells. The iRepertoire nested amplicon-rescue multiplex PCR amplified TCR alpha and beta CDR3s from RNA. TCRdb analysed the multiplex PCR reads with MiXCR anew, one entry per CDR3 protein. Here the sample spans 150,000 to 200,000 distinct CDR3 sequences, around 45% being singletons. Sequenced input: glioma tissue, nonneoplastic brain tissue, or PBMCs (not recorded which). These TCRs come from a human donor with low-grade glioma or glioblastoma, undergoing nonglioma brain surgery, or in good health (not recorded which).

The CDR3 region has the DNA TGTGCCAGCAGTAGGGGCGCAGGGGAAGATACGCAGTATTTT. Protein product: CASSRGAGEDTQYF. The chain combines TRBV12-3 or TRBV12-4 with TRBJ2-3; D possibly corresponds to TRBD1 (6 bases). V was pared by 5 bases and J by 5 bases, with 14 bases between. The CDR3 has 14 amino acids.

This clonotype was observed many times. The V gene is TRBV28, the J gene TRBJ2-2, with D possibly being TRBD1 (5 bases). The germline V and J ends were trimmed by 1 base and 0 bases, with 9 bases remaining between them. CDR3 length equals 16 residues. CDR1 is MDHEN and CDR2 is SYDVKM in the germline V gene. CDR3 bases: TGTGCCAGCAGTTTATCAGTCAGGGCGAACACCGGGGAGCTGTTTTTT. Amino acids: CASSLSVRANTGELFF.

A remark on this clonotype: One end of the junction does not line up with germline, which may come from a read error. This chain uses TRBV28 with TRBJ2-1; 7 bases are shared with TRBD1. In germline, CDR1 is MDHEN, CDR2 SYDVKM. This CDR3 has 15 residues. CDR3 in DNA: TGTGCCAGCAGTTTCCTCCTACACGACAGGGTCGAGCAGTTGTTC. Encoded protein: CASSFLLHDRVEQLF.

Remarks on this clonotype: One junction end does not reproduce the germline sequence, and a read error may be involved. The genes are TRBV20-1 and TRBJ2-1, with 11 bases aligning to TRBD2. Germline V lookup: CDR1 DFQATT, CDR2 SNEGSKA (reference sequence). The CDR3 spans 14 residues. DNA for the CDR3: TGCAGTGCTCCGATAGCGGGAGGGAGGAGTGAGAAGTTCTTC. Protein product: CSAPIAGGRSEKFF.

In DNA, the CDR3 is TGTGCCAGCATCCCCCAGGGGGTATTGACAGATACGCAGTATTTT. Translation gives CASIPQGVLTDTQYF. The chain joins TRBV7-8 to TRBJ2-3, with TRBD1 identical over 7 bases. CDR3 size: 15 residues. CDR1 and CDR2 from the germline V gene are SGHVS and FQNEAQ. Germline trimming cut 7 bases from V and 3 bases from J; bases unmatched to any gene: 10.

This chain connects TRBV28 to TRBJ2-3; 7 positions agree with TRBD2. CDR1 and CDR2 (germline): MDHEN, SYDVKM. This CDR3 has 13 amino acids. V was pared by 8 bases and J by 7 bases, with 9 bases of the junction left unmatched. The CDR3 nucleotides read TGTGCCAGCCGGACTAGAGGGCCCTATACGCAGTATTTT. It is translated as CASRTRGPYTQYF.

A note on this clonotype: Just one base apart from a much larger clone, this may be a read error. This chain uses TRBV4-1 with TRBJ2-3, with D uncertain. The V gene's germline CDR1 is MGHRA and CDR2 YSYEKL. The CDR3 sequence is 11 residues long. The CDR3 protein is CASSQADKQYF. The CDR3 nucleotides are TGCGCCAGCAGCCAAGCAGATAAGCAGTATTTT.

The rearrangement links TRBV20-1 to TRBJ2-7; the match to TRBD2 covers 7 bases. J gave up 2 bases and V 1 base, and 5 bases lay outside the gene matches. Per the germline V gene, CDR1 is DFQATT and CDR2 is SNEGSKA (reference sequence). This CDR3 is built from 14 residues. The CDR3 DNA reads as TGCAGTGCTAGAGCTGTAGCGGGTACCTACGAGCAGTACTTC. The encoded protein is CSARAVAGTYEQYF.

The chain links TRBV20-1 to TRBJ2-2; D might be TRBD1 (6 bases). The germline V and J ends were trimmed by 7 bases and 6 bases, with 21 bases remaining between them. CDR1 DFQATT and CDR2 SNEGSKA come from the germline V gene (reference sequence). This CDR3 region has 15 residues. The CDR3 DNA reads TGCAGTGATAGCCGATTACCGGGACACTCCGGGGAGCTGTTTTTT. It translates to CSDSRLPGHSGELFF.

Points on this clonotype: This sequence may be a read error, since a much larger clone differs from it by one base. The gene calls are TRBV19 and TRBJ2-7; 8 bases match TRBD2. V lost 3 bases, J lost 5 bases, and 3 bases stayed unmatched. CDR1 and CDR2 from the germline V gene are LNHDA and SQIVND (reference sequence). This CDR3 region has 13 residues. The CDR3 coding sequence is TGTGCCAGTAGTATCAGCGGGAGTCACGAGCAGTACTTC. It is translated as CASSISGSHEQYF.

V is TRBV29-1 and J is TRBJ2-5; 8 positions match TRBD1. Germline V gene sequence: CDR1 SQVTM, CDR2 ANQGSEA. Losses at the gene ends were 3 bases for V and 3 bases for J; bases not matched to a gene: 6. There are 14 residues in the CDR3. The CDR3 coding sequence is TGCAGCGTTGAGGTGGCAGGGGGCGAAGAGACCCAGTACTTC. The encoded protein is CSVEVAGGEETQYF.

Comments on this clonotype: One end of the junction fails to match germline, which may point to a read error. The V and J genes are TRBV3-1 and TRBJ1-3, with a possible D match to TRBD1 (5 bases). The CDR3 totals 14 residues. Germline values: CDR1 LGHDT, CDR2 YNNKEL (reference sequence). The DNA for the CDR3 is TGTGCCAGCAGCCAAAGACAGTCTGGAGACACCATATATTTT. Translated, it gives CASSQRQSGDTIYF.

Points on this clonotype: A much larger clone lies a single base off, so this may be a read error. Here the CDR3 reads CSVQTGKREAFF. The CDR3 nucleotides are TGCAGCGTCCAGACAGGGAAGCGGGAAGCTTTCTTT. This chain connects TRBV29-1 to TRBJ1-1, with 7 nucleotides matching TRBD1. Germline values: CDR1 SQVTM, CDR2 ANQGSEA. This CDR3 has 12 amino acids. J was trimmed by 8 bases and V by 6 bases; bases with no gene match: 9.

The table lists this clonotype with many counts. V gene TRBV12-3 or TRBV12-4 combines with J gene TRBJ1-2; the match to TRBD1 covers 9 bases. This CDR3 has 14 residues. V lost 7 bases, J lost 8 bases, and 11 bases stayed unmatched. CDR3 in DNA: TGTGCCAGCAACTTGGGACAGGGAGTACAAGGCTACACCTTC. Protein product: CASNLGQGVQGYTF.